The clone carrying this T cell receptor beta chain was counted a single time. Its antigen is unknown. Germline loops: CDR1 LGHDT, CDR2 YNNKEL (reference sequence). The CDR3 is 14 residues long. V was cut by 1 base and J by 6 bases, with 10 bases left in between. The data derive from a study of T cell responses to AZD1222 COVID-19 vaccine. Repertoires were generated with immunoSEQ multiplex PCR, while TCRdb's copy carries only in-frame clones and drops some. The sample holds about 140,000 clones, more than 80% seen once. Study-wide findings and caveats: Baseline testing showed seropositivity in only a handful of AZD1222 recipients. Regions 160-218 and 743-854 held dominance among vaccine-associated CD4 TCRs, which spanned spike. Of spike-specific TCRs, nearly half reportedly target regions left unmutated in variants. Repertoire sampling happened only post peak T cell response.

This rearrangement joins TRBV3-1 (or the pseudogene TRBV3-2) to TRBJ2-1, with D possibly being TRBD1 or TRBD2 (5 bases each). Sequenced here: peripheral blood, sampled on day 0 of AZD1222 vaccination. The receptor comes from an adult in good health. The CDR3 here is CASSQGRGANEQFF. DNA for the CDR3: TGTGCCAGCAGCCAAGGCCGAGGGGCCAATGAGCAGTTCTTC.